This TCR beta chain was sequenced for a study of T cell repertoires in cytomegalovirus infection. Study-level results: Across the ex vivo response, the dominant clonotypes were HLA-C-restricted CMV-specific TCR beta clonotypes.

The ends lost 5 bases at V and 6 bases at J; junction bases unmatched: 4. This CDR3 has 15 residues. The germline V gene has CDR1 SEHNR and CDR2 FQNEAQ (reference sequence). TCRdb used MiXCR to reprocess the reads, holding one entry per CDR3 protein. In the table there are under 150,000 distinct CDR3 sequences, approximately 24% of which are singletons. This clonotype has at least ten counts. Antigen: not known. Sequencing input: PBMCs, sequenced either directly or after in vitro stimulation (not recorded which). V is TRBV7-9 and J is TRBJ1-4, with 12 nucleotides matching TRBD1. The receptor was isolated from a human donor in good health (CMV status not recorded). Some clones in this sample may be carry-over from other donors' samples. This CDR3 is CASSTGTGGYEKLFF. The CDR3 DNA reads TGTGCCAGCAGCACCGGGACAGGGGGCTATGAAAAACTGTTTTTT.